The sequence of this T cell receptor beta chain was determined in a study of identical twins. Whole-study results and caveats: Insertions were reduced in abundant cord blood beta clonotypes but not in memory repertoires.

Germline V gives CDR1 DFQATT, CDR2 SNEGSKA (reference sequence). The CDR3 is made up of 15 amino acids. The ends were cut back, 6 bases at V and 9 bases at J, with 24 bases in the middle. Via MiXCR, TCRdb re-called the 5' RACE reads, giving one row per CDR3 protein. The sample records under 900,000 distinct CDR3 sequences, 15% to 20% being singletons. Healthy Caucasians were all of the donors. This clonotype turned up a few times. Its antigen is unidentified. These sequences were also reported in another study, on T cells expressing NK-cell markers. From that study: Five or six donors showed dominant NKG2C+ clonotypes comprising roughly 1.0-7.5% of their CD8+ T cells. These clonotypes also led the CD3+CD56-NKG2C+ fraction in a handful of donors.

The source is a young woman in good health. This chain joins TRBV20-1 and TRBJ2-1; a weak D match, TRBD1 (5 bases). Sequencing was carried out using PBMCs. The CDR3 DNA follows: TGCAGTGCACCACGCAGTTGGTCTCAAGGGGCTGAGCAGTTCTTC. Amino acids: CSAPRSWSQGAEQFF.